These 22 T cell receptor beta chains came from one sample sequenced in a study of shared clonotypes between healthy human individuals. Clones were sequenced by immunoSEQ multiplex PCR, and TCRdb holds only the in-frame ones, with some missing. This table has millions of clones, roughly 92% appearing once. Material: naive CD4+ T cells sorted from blood. The sample's subset: CD45RA+ positively selected. The source of these receptors is a man aged 18-30 years in good health.

This sequence joins TRBV6-1 and TRBJ1-6; D is undetermined. From germline, CDR1 is MNHNS and CDR2 SASEGT. V lost 2 bases and J 8 bases, leaving 13 bases between the germline ends. This CDR3 has 15 amino acids. The CDR3 nucleotides read TGTGCCAGCAGTGAACTCGACGGAGCACATTCACCCCTCCACTTT. Residues: CASSELDGAHSPLHF.

The table lists this clone with a count of one. V and J are TRBV4-3 and TRBJ2-1, with D hard to call. CDR3 size: 16 residues. V was pared by 0 bases and J by 0 bases, with 9 bases between. Germline lookup yields CDR1 LGHNA and CDR2 YSLEER. CDR3 residues: CASSQDHENSYNEQFF. The CDR3 DNA reads TGCGCCAGCAGCCAAGATCACGAGAACTCCTACAATGAGCAGTTCTTC.

This chain uses TRBV6-1 with TRBJ1-2; 7 bases match TRBD1. The CDR3 covers 19 residues. V lost 1 base and J lost 5; bases outside the gene matches: 19. Per germline, CDR1 MNHNS and CDR2 SASEGT. CDR3 nucleotide sequence: TGTGCCAGCAGTGAAGTCGAAGGGCATCGGGACAGAACATCATATGGCTACACCTTC. This encodes CASSEVEGHRDRTSYGYTF.

The V gene is TRBV2, the J gene TRBJ1-3; 11 positions match TRBD1. The CDR3 covers 16 residues. V shed 5 bases and J 4 bases; nucleotides not matched to a gene: 7. Germline V gene sequence: CDR1 SNHLY, CDR2 FYNNEI. The CDR3 protein is CASSSQGQGEGNTIYF. Here the CDR3 DNA reads TGTGCCAGCAGTTCCCAGGGACAGGGGGAAGGAAACACCATATATTTT.

Only one count was recorded for this clone. V is TRBV27 and J is TRBJ2-5; D gene uncertain. Deletions cut 6 bases from V and 5 bases from J, with 16 bases between. Germline-derived CDR1 and CDR2 are MNHEY and SMNVEV (reference sequence). The CDR3 has 14 amino acids. This chain's CDR3 is CASSPPGIPETQYF. The DNA of the CDR3 is TGTGCCAGCAGCCCCCCGGGCATTCCGGAGACCCAGTACTTC.

A remark on this clone: Other DNA sequences in the same sample also yield this CDR3. V usage is TRBV7-9 and J usage is TRBJ1-1, with D perhaps matching TRBD1 (5 bases). The CDR3 sequence is 14 residues long. In germline, CDR1 is SEHNR, CDR2 FQNEAQ (reference sequence). V lost 2 bases, J lost 5 bases, and 12 bases lay in between. This chain's CDR3 is CASSLSGGVTEAFF. The CDR3 DNA reads as TGTGCCAGCAGCTTAAGCGGGGGAGTTACTGAAGCTTTCTTT.

This clone was found once. This chain joins TRBV25-1 and TRBJ2-1; possibly TRBD2 for D (5 bases). The CDR3 consists of 11 residues. Per the germline V gene, CDR1 is MGHDK and CDR2 is SYGVNS. V lost 6 bases to trimming and J lost 7 bases, with 7 bases between them. The CDR3 DNA sequence: TGTGCCAGCAGACTAGTTAATGAGCAGTTCTTC. It encodes CASRLVNEQFF.

The chain employs TRBV28 and TRBJ1-1; TRBD1 aligns across 8 bases. The CDR3 covers 14 residues. Looked up from germline, CDR1 is MDHEN and CDR2 is SYDVKM. V gave up 3 bases and J gave up 10 bases; unmatched junction bases: 10. The CDR3 coding sequence is TGTGCCAGCAGTTTGTCCGGGGGACAGGCAGTAGCTTTCTTT. This codes for CASSLSGGQAVAFF.

The chain has TRBV11-1 and TRBJ1-6, with 7 bases that match TRBD1. The CDR3 has 16 residues. Germline V lookup: CDR1 SGHAT, CDR2 FQDESV (reference sequence). V dropped 2 bases and J dropped 5; count of bases not matched to a gene: 6. The CDR3 DNA follows: TGTGCCAGCAGCTTAAAAGTTACAGGGGATAATTCACCCCTCCACTTT. Translation: CASSLKVTGDNSPLHF.

About this clone: One end of the junction does not line up with germline, which may come from a read error. V and J are TRBV19 and TRBJ1-1, with D possibly being TRBD1 (6 bases). There are 15 residues in the CDR3. Germline V lookup: CDR1 LNHDA, CDR2 SQIVND (reference sequence). The CDR3 reads CASSTPGRGNTEAFF. The CDR3 coding sequence is TGTGCCAGCAGTACCCCAGGCAGGGGCAACACTGAAGCTTTCTTT.

The chain recombines TRBV25-1 with TRBJ2-2; possible D gene TRBD2, 5 bases. Trimming took off 3 bases at V and 3 bases at J, with 14 bases between the two ends. CDR1 MGHDK and CDR2 SYGVNS come from the germline V gene. The CDR3 is 16 amino acids. CDR3 loop: CASSDGSGLYTGELFF. The CDR3 DNA reads as TGTGCCAGCAGTGATGGCTCCGGACTTTACACCGGGGAGCTGTTTTTT. Filled out from reference TRBV25-1 and TRBJ2-2, the complete variable domain reads EADIYQTPRYLVIGTGKKITLECSQTMGHDKMYWYQQDPGMELHLIHYSYGVNSTEKGDLSSESTVSRIRTEHFPLTLESARPSHTSQYLCASSDGSGLYTGELFFGEGSRLTVL.

With respect to this clone: Other DNA sequences in this sample translate to the same CDR3. This rearrangement joins TRBV5-1 to TRBJ2-7; the D gene could be TRBD1 or TRBD2 (5 bases each). From germline, CDR1 is SGHRS and CDR2 YFSETQ. This CDR3 comprises 14 residues. The ends were cut back, 0 bases at V and 2 bases at J, with 9 bases in the middle. The DNA of the CDR3 is TGCGCCAGCAGCTTGGCCCAGGGACCCTACGAGCAGTACTTC. This encodes CASSLAQGPYEQYF.

The chain carries TRBV5-5 and TRBJ1-2; TRBD1 aligns across 9 bases. This CDR3 region has 15 residues. CDR1 SGHKS and CDR2 YYEKEE come from the germline V gene (reference sequence). V shed 4 bases and J 3 bases; nucleotides not matched to a gene: 7. CDR3 amino acids: CASSTGQGSDYGYTF. The CDR3 DNA reads TGTGCCAGCAGCACTGGACAGGGGAGCGACTATGGCTACACCTTC.

The V call is TRBV18, the J call TRBJ2-1, with D unresolved. Germline CDR1 is KGHSH and CDR2 is LQKENI. V lost 1 base to trimming and J lost 8 bases, with 3 bases between them. The CDR3 spans 11 residues. CDR3 amino acids: CASSPLHEQFF. In DNA, the CDR3 is TGTGCCAGCTCACCACTGCATGAGCAGTTCTTC.

CDR3 region: CASSSVAGGRETQYF. The CDR3 region has the DNA TGTGCCAGCAGTTCGGTAGCGGGAGGGAGGGAGACCCAGTACTTC. The V and J genes are TRBV6-6 and TRBJ2-5; 11 positions match TRBD2. CDR1 is MNHNY and CDR2 is SVGAGI in the germline V gene (reference sequence). With 4 bases clipped from V and 5 bases from J, the junction kept 6 bases outside the gene matches. The CDR3 length is 15 residues.

The V call is TRBV28, the J call TRBJ2-7; 9 nucleotides line up with TRBD1. The CDR3 extends over 14 amino acids. V gave up 5 bases and J gave up 6 bases; unmatched junction bases: 8. CDR1 is MDHEN and CDR2 is SYDVKM in the germline V gene. The DNA for the CDR3 is TGTGCCAGCAGTCGAAGGGACAGGGAAGGCGAGCAGTACTTC. Protein product: CASSRRDREGEQYF.

The V and J genes are TRBV18 and TRBJ1-4; no definite D call. Trimming removed 3 bases from V and 0 bases from J, with 11 bases in between. CDR1 and CDR2 from the germline V gene are KGHSH and LQKENI. The CDR3 runs to 16 residues. DNA of the CDR3: TGTGCCAGCTCACCGAAAGGTCACACAACTAATGAAAAACTGTTTTTT. It codes for CASSPKGHTTNEKLFF.

The chain recombines TRBV4-3 with TRBJ2-1, with TRBD2 matching 10 bases. The trim removed 0 bases at V and 3 bases at J, leaving 5 bases unmatched. CDR1 is LGHNA and CDR2 is YSLEER in the germline V gene. This CDR3 is 17 amino acids long. CDR3 loop: CASSQDHLAGDYNEQFF. Written as DNA, the CDR3 is TGCGCCAGCAGCCAAGATCACCTAGCGGGAGACTACAATGAGCAGTTCTTC.

The chain has TRBV19 and TRBJ1-1; D is undetermined. The V end lost 6 bases, the J end lost 0 bases, and 8 bases lay between the germline ends. Germline V lookup: CDR1 LNHDA, CDR2 SQIVND (reference sequence). The CDR3 sequence is 13 residues long. CDR3 residues: CASRKGMNTEAFF. The CDR3, as DNA: TGTGCCAGTAGAAAAGGGATGAACACTGAAGCTTTCTTT.

The rearrangement uses TRBV5-1 and TRBJ2-3, with a weak D call TRBD1 (6 bases). The germline gives CDR1 SGHRS, CDR2 YFSETQ. V shed 4 bases and J shed 2 bases, with 17 bases lying between them. The CDR3 extends over 16 amino acids. CDR3 coding DNA: TGCGCCAGCAGCCTTCTGGGGGCTAGGAACACAGATACGCAGTATTTT. Protein product: CASSLLGARNTDTQYF.

This chain connects TRBV6-1 to TRBJ1-3; TRBD1 is a possible D gene (5 bases). CDR1 and CDR2 from the germline V gene are MNHNS and SASEGT. V lost 6 bases and J lost 2, with 8 bases in between. CDR3 length: 13 amino acids. As DNA, the CDR3 is TGTGCCAGCAGAGGGACGGCTGGAAACACCATATATTTT. Encoded protein: CASRGTAGNTIYF.

The DNA for the CDR3 is TGTGCCACCAGCAAAAGGAGTTGGGGCGACGAGCAGTACTTC. Residues: CATSKRSWGDEQYF. The V and J genes are TRBV15 and TRBJ2-7, with D possibly TRBD1 on 5 matching bases. Trimming removed 4 bases at V and 5 bases at J, with 15 bases between. Germline V lookup: CDR1 LNHNV, CDR2 YYDKDF (reference sequence). This CDR3 has 14 residues.